The clone carrying this T cell receptor beta chain was observed a handful of times. The entry originates in a study of T cells after yellow fever vaccination. TCRdb re-called the 5' RACE reads with MiXCR, one entry per CDR3 protein. This sample carries hundreds of thousands of distinct CDR3 sequences, around 20% of them seen once, and the ten largest clones take around 17%. The V gene lost 5 bases and the J gene lost 8 bases, with 19 bases spanning the gap. Germline lookup yields CDR1 MNHEY and CDR2 SVGAGI. This CDR3 region has 15 residues. The sequence derives from a man between 18 and 29 years old who received the YFV17D yellow fever vaccine. This rearrangement joins TRBV6-5 to TRBJ2-1; possibly TRBD1 or TRBD2 for D (5 bases each). This specimen consisted of PBMCs, obtained before the yellow fever booster vaccination. The CDR3 sequence is CASSKPGPSVDEQFF. The CDR3, as DNA: TGTGCCAGCAGTAAACCGGGGCCGTCGGTCGATGAGCAGTTCTTC.